This T cell receptor beta chain comes out of a study of T cell responses to AZD1222 COVID-19 vaccine. General study results and limits: Spike was spanned by vaccine-associated CD4 TCRs, which were dominant at 160-218 and 743-854.

Details on this clone: The antigen is not known.

The CDR3 contains 13 residues. The J segment lost 4 bases and the V segment lost 3 bases, leaving 0 bases of the junction unmatched. CDR1 and CDR2 (germline): LGHDT, YNNKEL (reference sequence). Libraries were prepared by immunoSEQ multiplex PCR; TCRdb keeps only in-frame clonotypes and omits some of them. This table holds fewer than 70,000 clones, about 90% found once. Sample: peripheral blood, taken on day 0 of AZD1222 vaccination. The sequence came from an adult in good health. This sequence joins TRBV3-1 (or the pseudogene TRBV3-2) and TRBJ1-3, with TRBD1 identical over 7 bases. In DNA, the CDR3 is TGTGCCAGCAGCCAGACAGGGGGAAACACCATATATTTT. This sequence encodes CASSQTGGNTIYF.